Detailed here is one T cell receptor (beta chain). Sequenced by immunoSEQ multiplex PCR; TCRdb stores in-frame clones only, minus some. This repertoire shows around 2,000,000 clones, 85% to 95% found once; its top ten account for 0.13%. These data are taken from a study of shared clonotypes between healthy human individuals. V lost 3 bases and J 7 bases, leaving 6 bases between the germline ends. CDR1 SGHTA and CDR2 FQGNSA come from the germline V gene. The CDR3 loop spans 11 amino acids. Donors included only healthy HIV-negative adults lacking recent acute infections or vaccinations. The V and J genes are TRBV7-2 and TRBJ2-5; D gene unclear. The clonotype originates from a man aged 18-30 years in good health. The sequenced sample was naive CD4+ T cells sorted from blood. Sample subset: CD45RA+ positively selected. CDR3 in DNA: TGTGCCAGCAGCTTCAGCGCGACCCAGTACTTC. Protein: CASSFSATQYF.